Sequencing of this TCR beta chain was carried out in a study of blood T cell repertoires in COVID-19. Study overall: PBMCs, B-cell-depleted T cells, or T cells provided the cDNA or gDNA that made up the material.

Assay used: immunoSEQ multiplex PCR; TCRdb lists only in-frame clones, some missing. The sample has about 190,000 clones; roughly nine tenths are singletons. CDR3 length: 13 residues. V was trimmed by 6 bases and J by 6 bases, leaving 15 bases between them. CDR1 and CDR2 from the germline V gene are SQVTM and ANQGSEA. The sequencing input was peripheral blood. This clonotype was sampled from a man aged 40-49 years with acute or convalescent COVID-19. This chain joins TRBV29-1 and TRBJ2-1; the D gene is possibly TRBD2 (5 bases). The CDR3 nucleotides read TGCAGCGTGACTAAGAACTGGGGCAATGAGCAGTTCTTC. Encoded protein: CSVTKNWGNEQFF.